Presented here are 5 T cell receptor beta chains from one specimen sequenced in a study of blood T cell repertoires in COVID-19. The protocol was immunoSEQ multiplex PCR, while the TCRdb copy is restricted to in-frame clones and leaves out a portion. The sample lists approximately 76,000 clones, 86% occurring once. Sample: peripheral blood. The receptors here all came from an elderly man in a cohort sampled during active COVID-19.

The gene calls are TRBV6-5 and TRBJ2-7; 8 bases line up with TRBD1. CDR1 is MNHEY, CDR2 SVGAGI, per germline. The CDR3 has 14 amino acids. After removal of 6 bases from V and 2 bases from J, the junction contained 6 bases not matched to a gene. The CDR3 reads CASRVGQGPYEQYF. The CDR3 DNA reads as TGTGCCAGCAGAGTAGGACAGGGACCCTACGAGCAGTACTTC.

V usage is TRBV2 and J usage is TRBJ2-2, with 11 positions matching TRBD1. After removal of 8 bases from V and 5 bases from J, the junction contained 4 bases not matched to a gene. The CDR3 has 14 amino acids. Germline CDR1 reads SNHLY; CDR2 reads FYNNEI. The CDR3 nucleotides read TGTGCCAGCGGGGGACAGGGGGTAACCGGGGAGCTGTTTTTT. Protein: CASGGQGVTGELFF.

CDR3 in DNA: TGTGCCAGCAGTCCAGGGTTTGGCTACACCTTC. It specifies CASSPGFGYTF. V is TRBV28 and J is TRBJ1-2, with D tentatively TRBD1 (5 bases). Germline CDR1 reads MDHEN; CDR2 reads SYDVKM. This CDR3 is 11 amino acids long. V lost 5 bases to trimming and J lost 7 bases, with 8 bases between them.

This chain links TRBV20-1 with TRBJ1-3; D is unclear. This CDR3 comprises 14 residues. Germline V gene sequence: CDR1 DFQATT, CDR2 SNEGSKA (reference sequence). V gave up 3 bases and J gave up 4 bases, with 13 bases separating them. The CDR3 DNA is TGCAGTGCTAGTGTAACAACGTCCGGAAACACCATATATTTT. As protein: CSASVTTSGNTIYF.

The chain combines TRBV27 with TRBJ1-2; 9 bases line up with TRBD1. Germline assignment: CDR1 MNHEY and CDR2 SMNVEV (reference sequence). The CDR3 contains 16 residues. The ends lost 2 bases at V and 8 bases at J; junction bases unmatched: 12. The CDR3 bases are TGTGCCAGCAGTTTAAATAGGGGACAGGGTGTAAGCGGCTACACCTTC. This sequence encodes CASSLNRGQGVSGYTF.